This T cell receptor beta chain appears in the sequencing data of a study of control samples from healthy donors and cancer patients. There are 14 residues in the CDR3. Germline V CDR1 and CDR2: WNHNN, SYGVQD (reference sequence). J gave up 6 bases and V 6 bases, and 5 bases lay outside the gene matches. Sequencing was performed with immunoSEQ multiplex PCR; in TCRdb, only in-frame clones are kept and a portion is missing. The data show around 110,000 clones, with 88% seen just once and 2% to 2.5% held by the top ten. This chain connects TRBV10-1 to TRBJ2-2; 9 bases are shared with TRBD1. The clonotype was recovered from a woman in her sixties or seventies in good health. The sequenced material came from blood. The CDR3 here is CASSRDRVAGELFF. The DNA of the CDR3 is TGCGCCAGCAGCCGGGACAGGGTGGCCGGGGAGCTGTTTTTT.